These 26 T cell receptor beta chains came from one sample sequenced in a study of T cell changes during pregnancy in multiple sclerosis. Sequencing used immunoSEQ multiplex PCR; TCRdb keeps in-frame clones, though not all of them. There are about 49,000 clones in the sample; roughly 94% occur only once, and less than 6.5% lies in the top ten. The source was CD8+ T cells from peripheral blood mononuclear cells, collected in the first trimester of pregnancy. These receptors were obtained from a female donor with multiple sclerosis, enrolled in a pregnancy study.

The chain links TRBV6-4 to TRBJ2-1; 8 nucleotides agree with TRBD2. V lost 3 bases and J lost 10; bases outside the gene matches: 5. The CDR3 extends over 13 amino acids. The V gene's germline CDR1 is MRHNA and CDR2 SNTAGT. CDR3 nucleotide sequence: TGTGCCAGCAGTGAACGGGCGGGAGGAGAGCAGTTCTTC. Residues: CASSERAGGEQFF.

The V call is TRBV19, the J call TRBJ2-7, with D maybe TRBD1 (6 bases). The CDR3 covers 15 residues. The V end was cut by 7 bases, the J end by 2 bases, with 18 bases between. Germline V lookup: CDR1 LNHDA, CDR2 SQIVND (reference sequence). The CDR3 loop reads CASTPSTGMPYEQYF. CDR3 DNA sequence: TGTGCCAGTACCCCCTCTACAGGGATGCCCTACGAGCAGTACTTC.

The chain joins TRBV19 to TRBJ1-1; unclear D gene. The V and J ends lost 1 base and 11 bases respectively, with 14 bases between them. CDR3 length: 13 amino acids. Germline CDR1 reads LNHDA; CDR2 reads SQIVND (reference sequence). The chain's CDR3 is CASSIVAGAEAFF. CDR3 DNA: TGTGCCAGTAGTATAGTCGCGGGTGCCGAGGCTTTCTTT. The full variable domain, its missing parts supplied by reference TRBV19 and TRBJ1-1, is DGGITQSPKYLFRKEGQNVTLSCEQNLNHDAMYWYRQDPGQGLRLIYYSQIVNDFQKGDIAEGYSVSREKKESFPLTVTSAQKNPTAFYLCASSIVAGAEAFFGQGTRLTVV.

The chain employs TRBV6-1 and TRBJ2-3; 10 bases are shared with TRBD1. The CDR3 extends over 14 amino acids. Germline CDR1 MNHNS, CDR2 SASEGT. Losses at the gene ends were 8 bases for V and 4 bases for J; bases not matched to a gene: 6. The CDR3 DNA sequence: TGTGCCAGCGGCGGACAGGGGGGCGCAGATACGCAGTATTTT. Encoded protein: CASGGQGGADTQYF.

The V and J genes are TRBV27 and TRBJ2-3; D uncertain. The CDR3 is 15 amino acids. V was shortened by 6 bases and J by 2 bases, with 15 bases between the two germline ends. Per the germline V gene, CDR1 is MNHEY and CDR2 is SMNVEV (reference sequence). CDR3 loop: CASSFGLPFTDTQYF. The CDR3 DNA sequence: TGTGCCAGCAGCTTTGGGCTACCGTTCACAGATACGCAGTATTTT.

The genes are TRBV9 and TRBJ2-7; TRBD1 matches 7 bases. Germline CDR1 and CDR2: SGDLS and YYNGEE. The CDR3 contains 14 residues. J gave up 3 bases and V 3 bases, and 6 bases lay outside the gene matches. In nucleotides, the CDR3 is TGTGCCAGCAGCGCCTCCGGGACAGACTACGAGCAGTACTTC. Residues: CASSASGTDYEQYF.

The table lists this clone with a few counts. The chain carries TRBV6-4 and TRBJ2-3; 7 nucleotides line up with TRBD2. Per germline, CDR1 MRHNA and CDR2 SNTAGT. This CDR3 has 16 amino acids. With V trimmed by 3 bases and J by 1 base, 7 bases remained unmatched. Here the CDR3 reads CASSESAGAGTDTQYF. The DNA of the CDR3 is TGTGCCAGCAGTGAGTCGGCGGGAGCGGGCACAGATACGCAGTATTTT.

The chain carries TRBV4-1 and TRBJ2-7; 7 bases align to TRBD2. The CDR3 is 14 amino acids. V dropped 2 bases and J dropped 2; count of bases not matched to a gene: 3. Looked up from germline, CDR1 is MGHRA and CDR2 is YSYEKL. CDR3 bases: TGCGCCAGCAGCCAACGCGCGGGAGCCTACGAGCAGTACTTC. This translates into CASSQRAGAYEQYF.

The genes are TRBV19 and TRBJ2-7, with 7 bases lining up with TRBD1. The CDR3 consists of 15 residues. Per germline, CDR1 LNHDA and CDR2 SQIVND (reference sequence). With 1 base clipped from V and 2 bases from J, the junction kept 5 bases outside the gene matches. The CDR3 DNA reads TGTGCCAGTAGTATAGGGACAGGTCTACCCTACGAGCAGTACTTC. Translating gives CASSIGTGLPYEQYF.

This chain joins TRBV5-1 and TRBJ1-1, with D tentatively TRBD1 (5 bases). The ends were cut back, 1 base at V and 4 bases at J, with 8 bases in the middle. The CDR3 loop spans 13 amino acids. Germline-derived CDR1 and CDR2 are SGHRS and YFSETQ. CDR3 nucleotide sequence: TGCGCCAGCAGCTTGTTGGGGGGCACTGAAGCTTTCTTT. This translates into CASSLLGGTEAFF.

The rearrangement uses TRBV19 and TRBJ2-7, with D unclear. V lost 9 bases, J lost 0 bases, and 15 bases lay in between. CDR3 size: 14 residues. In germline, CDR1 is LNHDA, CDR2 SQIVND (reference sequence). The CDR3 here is CASAVAIYSYEQYF. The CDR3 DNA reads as TGTGCCAGCGCTGTCGCTATATACTCCTACGAGCAGTACTTC.

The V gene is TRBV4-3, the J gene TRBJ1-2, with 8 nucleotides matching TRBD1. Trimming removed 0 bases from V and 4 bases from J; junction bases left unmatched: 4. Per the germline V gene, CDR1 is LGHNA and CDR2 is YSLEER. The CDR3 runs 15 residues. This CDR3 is CASSQDTGGGYGYTF. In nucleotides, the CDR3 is TGCGCCAGCAGCCAAGATACAGGGGGAGGCTATGGCTACACCTTC.

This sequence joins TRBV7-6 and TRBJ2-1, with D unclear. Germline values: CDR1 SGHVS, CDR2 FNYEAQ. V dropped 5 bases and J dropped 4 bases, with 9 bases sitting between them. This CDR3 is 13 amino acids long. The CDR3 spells CASSDGAYNEQFF. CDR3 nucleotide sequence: TGTGCCAGCAGCGACGGAGCTTACAATGAGCAGTTCTTC.

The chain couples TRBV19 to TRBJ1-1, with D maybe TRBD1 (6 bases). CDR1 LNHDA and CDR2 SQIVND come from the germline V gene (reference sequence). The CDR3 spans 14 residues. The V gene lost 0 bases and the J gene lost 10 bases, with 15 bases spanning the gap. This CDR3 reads CASSIDLGGLGAFF. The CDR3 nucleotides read TGTGCCAGTAGTATAGATCTGGGGGGGCTTGGAGCTTTCTTT.

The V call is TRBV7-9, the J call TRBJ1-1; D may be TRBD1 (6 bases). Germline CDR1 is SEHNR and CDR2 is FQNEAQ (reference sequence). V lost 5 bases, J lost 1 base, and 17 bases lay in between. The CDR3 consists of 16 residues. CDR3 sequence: CASSLLTTGPNTEAFF. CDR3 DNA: TGTGCCAGCAGCCTACTTACGACAGGCCCGAACACTGAAGCTTTCTTT.

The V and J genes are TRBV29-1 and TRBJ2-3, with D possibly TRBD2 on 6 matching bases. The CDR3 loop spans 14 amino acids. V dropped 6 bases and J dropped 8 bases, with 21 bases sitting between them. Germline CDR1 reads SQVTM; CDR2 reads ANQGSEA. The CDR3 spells CSVPGESPHGTQYF. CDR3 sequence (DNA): TGCAGCGTCCCGGGGGAATCCCCCCACGGTACGCAGTATTTT.

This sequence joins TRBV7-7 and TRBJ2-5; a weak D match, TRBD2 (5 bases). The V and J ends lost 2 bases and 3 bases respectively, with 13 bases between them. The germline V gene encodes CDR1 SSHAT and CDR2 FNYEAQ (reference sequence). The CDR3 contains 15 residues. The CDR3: CASSLRFGAEETQYF. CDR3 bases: TGTGCCAGCAGCTTACGGTTTGGAGCGGAAGAGACCCAGTACTTC.

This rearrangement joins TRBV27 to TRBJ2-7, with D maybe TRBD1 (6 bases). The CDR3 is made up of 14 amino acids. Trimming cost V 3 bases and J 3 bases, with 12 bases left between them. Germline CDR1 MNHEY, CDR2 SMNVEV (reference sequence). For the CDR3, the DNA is TGTGCCAGCAGTTTTTCCGGGACAAACTACGAGCAGTACTTC. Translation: CASSFSGTNYEQYF.

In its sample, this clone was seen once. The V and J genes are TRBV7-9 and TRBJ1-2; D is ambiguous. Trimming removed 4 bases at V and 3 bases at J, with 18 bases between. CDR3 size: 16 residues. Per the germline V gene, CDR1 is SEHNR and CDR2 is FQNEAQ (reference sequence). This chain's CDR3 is CASSSPFLRSDYGYTF. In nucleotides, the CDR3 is TGTGCCAGCAGCTCTCCCTTTTTGAGGTCAGACTATGGCTACACCTTC.

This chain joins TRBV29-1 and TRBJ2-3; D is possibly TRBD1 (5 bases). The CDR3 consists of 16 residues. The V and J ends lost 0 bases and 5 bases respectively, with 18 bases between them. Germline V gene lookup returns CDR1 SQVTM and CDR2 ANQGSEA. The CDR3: CSVEEGETLIGDTQYF. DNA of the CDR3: TGCAGCGTTGAAGAAGGGGAAACCTTAATAGGAGATACGCAGTATTTT.

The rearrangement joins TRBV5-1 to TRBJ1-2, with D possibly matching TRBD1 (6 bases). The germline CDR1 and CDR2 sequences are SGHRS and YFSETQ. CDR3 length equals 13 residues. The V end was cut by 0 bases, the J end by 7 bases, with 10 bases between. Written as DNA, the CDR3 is TGCGCCAGCAGCTTGGAACAGGGAAGTGGCTACACCTTC. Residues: CASSLEQGSGYTF.

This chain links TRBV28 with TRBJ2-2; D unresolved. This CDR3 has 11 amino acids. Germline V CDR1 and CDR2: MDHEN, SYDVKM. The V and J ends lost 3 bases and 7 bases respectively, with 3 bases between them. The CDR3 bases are TGTGCCAGCAGTTTTTACGGGGAGCTGTTTTTT. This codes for CASSFYGELFF.

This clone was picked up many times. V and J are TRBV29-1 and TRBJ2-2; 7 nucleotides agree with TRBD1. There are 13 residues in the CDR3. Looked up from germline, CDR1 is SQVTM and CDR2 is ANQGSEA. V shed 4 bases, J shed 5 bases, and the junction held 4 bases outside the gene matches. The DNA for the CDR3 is TGCAGCGTTGTAACAGGGGAAACCGGGGAGCTGTTTTTT. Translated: CSVVTGETGELFF.

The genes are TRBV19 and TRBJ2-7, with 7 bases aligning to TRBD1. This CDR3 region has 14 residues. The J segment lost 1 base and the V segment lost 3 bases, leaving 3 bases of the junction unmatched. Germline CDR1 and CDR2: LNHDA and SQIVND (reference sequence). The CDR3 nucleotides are TGTGCCAGTAGTATGACAGGGTTATCCTACGAGCAGTACTTC. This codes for CASSMTGLSYEQYF.

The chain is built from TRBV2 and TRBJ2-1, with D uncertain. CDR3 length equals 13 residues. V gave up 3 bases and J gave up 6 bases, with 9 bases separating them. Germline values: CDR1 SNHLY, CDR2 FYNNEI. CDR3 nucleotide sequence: TGTGCCAGCAGTGACGGCCCGGGCAATGAGCAGTTCTTC. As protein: CASSDGPGNEQFF.

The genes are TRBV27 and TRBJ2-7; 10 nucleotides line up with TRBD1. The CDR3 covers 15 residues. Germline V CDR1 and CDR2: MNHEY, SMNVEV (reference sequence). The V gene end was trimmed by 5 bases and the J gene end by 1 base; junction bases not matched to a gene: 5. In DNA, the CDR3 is TGTGCCAGCAGTCCCGGGACAGGGGCTTCCTACGAGCAGTACTTC. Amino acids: CASSPGTGASYEQYF.